The present entry profiles one T cell receptor (beta chain) with its context. Its antigen is still unknown. No much larger clone exists at a distance of one base, and base qualities are not known. These data come from a study of cytomegalovirus exposure and HLA in healthy donors (dated by TCRdb to about 2017). At the level of the whole study: According to a later analysis, the 120 or so validation repertoires were produced on the same platform as the 680 or so repertoires of the first cohort. Besides the first cohort of about 730 subjects, a separate validation cohort made up of 120 different subjects was used. To predict cytomegalovirus infection status, the study brought together high-throughput TCR immunosequencing, statistical association of individual TCRs with disease status, and machine learning. The study was designed to test whether signatures of past pathogen exposure could be identified by cataloging public T cell receptors.

In the germline V gene (reference sequence), CDR1 corresponds to LNHNV and CDR2 to YYDKDF. Clipping removes 0 bases from V and 5 bases from J, with 9 as the unmatched junction base count. The CDR3 spans 17 residues, from the cysteine through the phenylalanine. The DNA shown is the 51-base CDR3, in frame from base 1. Separate from the approximately 700-subject first cohort, the validation cohort of about 130 subjects was the group to which the donors belonged. Libraries were made using the immunoSEQ multiplex PCR assay. The published analysis was carried out like this. A statistical classification framework was developed to diagnose cytomegalovirus status using the catalog of TCR beta chain sequences. TCRdb carries this immuneACCESS record with in-frame sequences only. Its versions omit some clonotypes, under half of them owing to an unresolved V gene in the studies checked, with the rest unexplained. Clone size and V and J calls were adopted from that table, with D and trimming inferred from the DNA. In this sample the table shows about 240,000 clones, around 87% of which occur a single time. The biggest ten clones account for 1% to 1.5% of the sample.

The paper as a whole reports these results and caveats: The authors suggested that the approach could potentially be extended to other disease states and immunological phenotypes. The validation cohort had no HLA typing available for a later analysis, so co-occurrence within that cohort was assessed over all 110 or so repertoires. Three of the identified cytomegalovirus-associated TCR beta chains were confirmed in vitro to be specific for cytomegalovirus antigens. Most TCR sequences were seen in very few donors, while some public TCRs were found in many individuals. Subsequent analysis determined that TCRs grouped into clusters in the first cohort also showed a tendency toward co-occurrence across the roughly 120 validation repertoires, and roughly 94% of cluster scores exceeded 0. A total of 164 TCR beta chains were listed by the study as associated with cytomegalovirus. Cytomegalovirus status was reported to be diagnosed by the classifier with high specificity and sensitivity in both the original and validation cohorts.

The receptor was isolated from a young woman in good health and CMV-seropositive. Rearrangement joined TRBV15 to TRBJ2-5, and 10 bases in between align with TRBD2. The sequencing sample was made of PBMCs. For the CDR3, the sequence is CATSRDGIKREGETQYF. The DNA is TGTGCCACCAGCAGAGATGGGATCAAGCGGGAGGGGGAGACCCAGTACTTC.